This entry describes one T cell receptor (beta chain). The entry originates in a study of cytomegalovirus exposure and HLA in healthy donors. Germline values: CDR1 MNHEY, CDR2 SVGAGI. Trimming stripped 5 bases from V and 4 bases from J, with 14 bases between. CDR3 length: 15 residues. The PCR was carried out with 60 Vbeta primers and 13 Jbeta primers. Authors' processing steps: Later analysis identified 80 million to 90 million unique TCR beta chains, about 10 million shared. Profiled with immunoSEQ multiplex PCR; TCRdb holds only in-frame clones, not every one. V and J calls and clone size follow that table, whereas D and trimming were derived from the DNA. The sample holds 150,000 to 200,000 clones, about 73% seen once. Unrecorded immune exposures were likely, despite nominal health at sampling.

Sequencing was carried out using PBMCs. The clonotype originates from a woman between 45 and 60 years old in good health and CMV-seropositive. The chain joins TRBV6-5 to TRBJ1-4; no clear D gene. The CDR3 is CASSALAGYNEKLFF. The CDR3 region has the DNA TGTGCCAGCAGTGCCCTCGCGGGCTATAATGAAAAACTGTTTTTT.